These T cell receptor beta chains were read from a single sample in a study of CDR3 diversity in severe acne. TCRdb reprocessed the PCR reads via MiXCR and lists one record per CDR3 protein. Here the sample spans about 90,000 distinct CDR3 sequences, 45% to 55% being singletons. Sequencing used blood. Receptors originate from a male donor in good health, serving as a control. Each CDR3 is given with its conserved first and last residue. A D gene is named only where the DNA matches it firmly. Size is stated for part of the rows, as once, few or many counts, or as a class when the clone is expanded.

j_call d_call clone_size v_call cdr3_aa cdr3_nt
TRBJ1-1 - many TRBV19 CASIADRTGTEAFF TGTGCCAGTATTGCGGACCGCACTGGCACTGAAGCTTTCTTT
TRBJ2-2 - - TRBV5-1 CASSALEGEQFF TGCGCCAGCAGCGCCCTTGAGGGAGAGCAGTTTTTT
TRBJ2-7 TRBD1 - TRBV5-1 CASSAQTGAEQYF TGCGCCAGCAGCGCGCAAACAGGGGCCGAGCAGTACTTC
TRBJ2-7 - few TRBV9 CASSVAPGSSYEQYF TGTGCCAGCAGCGTAGCCCCCGGGAGTTCTTACGAGCAGTACTTC
TRBJ1-5 - few TRBV30 CAWSANRGANQPQHF TGTGCCTGGAGTGCAAACAGAGGAGCCAATCAGCCCCAGCATTTT
TRBJ1-6 - many TRBV13 CASSQGNSPLHF TGTGCCAGCAGTCAGGGTAATTCACCCCTCCACTTT
TRBJ2-1 TRBD1 - TRBV5-1 CASSSGQGAWNEQFF TGCGCCAGCAGCTCGGGACAGGGGGCGTGGAATGAGCAGTTCTTC
TRBJ2-2 - medium-sized TRBV20-1 CSARDQGLGELFF TGCAGTGCTAGAGATCAGGGACTTGGGGAGCTGTTTTTT
TRBJ2-5 TRBD2 many TRBV2 CASRPASGQETQYF TGTGCCAGCAGACCGGCTAGCGGACAAGAGACCCAGTACTTC
TRBJ1-5 - many TRBV15 CATSSSNQPQHF TGTGCCACCAGCTCCAGCAATCAGCCCCAGCATTTT
TRBJ2-1 TRBD2 - TRBV18 CASSPGLAGAYEQFF TGTGCCAGCTCACCAGGGCTAGCGGGAGCCTATGAGCAGTTCTTC
TRBJ2-5 - - TRBV27 CASSRPGQRETEYF TGTGCCAGCAGTCGCCCGGGACAGCGGGAGACGGAGTACTTC
TRBJ1-1 - few TRBV5-1 CASSLGGGANTEAFF TGCGCCAGCAGCTTGGGGGGTGGAGCGAACACTGAAGCTTTCTTT
TRBJ1-6 - - TRBV7-6 CASSLALGVRDSPLRF TGTGCCAGCAGCCTAGCGCTGGGGGTGAGGGATTCGCCCCTCCGCTTT
TRBJ1-2 - many TRBV3-1 CASSQYQGYGYTF TGTGCCAGCAGCCAATACCAGGGGTATGGCTACACCTTC
TRBJ1-6 - - TRBV7-9 CASSLEADVDTYSPNSPLHF TGTGCCAGCAGCTTGGAGGCTGACGTGGACACCTACAGCCCGAATTCACCCCTCCACTTT
TRBJ1-1 - many TRBV29-1 CSVDLLKRWEAFF TGCAGCGTTGACCTATTAAAACGCTGGGAAGCTTTCTTT
TRBJ2-7 TRBD2 - TRBV20-1 CSARRLAGLDEQYF TGCAGTGCTCGTCGACTAGCGGGACTGGACGAGCAGTACTTC
TRBJ1-5 - - TRBV2 CASSEDGSYQPQHF TGTGCCAGCAGTGAAGACGGCAGCTATCAGCCCCAGCATTTT
TRBJ2-7 - - TRBV9 CASSVSGGTYEQYF TGTGCCAGCAGCGTCTCCGGGGGAACCTACGAGCAGTACTTC
TRBJ1-1 - - TRBV7-9 CASSLTWQKNTEAFF TGTGCCAGCAGCCTCACCTGGCAGAAGAACACTGAAGCTTTCTTT
TRBJ1-2 TRBD1 few TRBV7-6 CASSPGQGYGYTF TGTGCCAGCAGCCCGGGACAGGGCTATGGCTACACCTTC
TRBJ1-2 - - TRBV28 CASSLVGGYGYTF TGTGCCAGCAGTTTGGTCGGGGGATATGGCTACACCTTC
TRBJ1-2 - - TRBV5-1 CASSSQTAKNYGYTF TGCGCCAGCAGCTCACAGACAGCGAAAAACTATGGCTACACCTTC
TRBJ2-2 TRBD1 - TRBV2 CASSRPGTGVGGELFF TGTGCCAGCAGTCGGCCAGGGACAGGGGTGGGCGGGGAGCTGTTTTTT
TRBJ2-3 - many TRBV5-1 CASSFVGDVTQYF TGCGCCAGCAGCTTCGTAGGGGACGTGACGCAGTATTTT
TRBJ2-7 TRBD1 - TRBV29-1 CSVGRTGGPYEQYF TGCAGCGTTGGTCGGACAGGGGGTCCCTACGAGCAGTACTTC
TRBJ2-3 TRBD1 medium-sized TRBV9 CASSRQGNTDTQYF TGTGCCAGCAGCCGACAGGGCAACACAGATACGCAGTATTTT
TRBJ2-3 - few TRBV6-1 CASSEASLRQGTDTQYF TGTGCCAGCAGTGAAGCGTCGTTGAGACAGGGCACAGATACGCAGTATTTT
TRBJ2-7 - - TRBV20-1 CSADPTNHVGEQYF TGCAGTGCTGACCCGACTAACCACGTAGGCGAGCAGTACTTC
TRBJ2-1 TRBD2 - TRBV2 CASSEEIAGGPGLF TGTGCCAGCAGTGAAGAAATAGCGGGAGGGCCTGGTCTCTTC
TRBJ2-1 - - TRBV19 CACSPRTRNEQFF TGTGCCTGTAGTCCTCGAACTAGGAATGAGCAGTTCTTC
TRBJ1-2 TRBD1 many TRBV24-1 CATSNLLTGGYGYTF TGTGCCACCAGTAACCTCCTGACAGGGGGCTATGGCTACACCTTC
TRBJ2-7 TRBD2 - TRBV5-1 CASSYPRGVGGEQYF TGCGCCAGCAGCTACCCTAGAGGTGTGGGAGGGGAGCAGTACTTC
TRBJ1-1 TRBD1 many TRBV6-7 CASSCWTGGTEAFF TGTGCCAGCAGTTGCTGGACAGGGGGCACTGAAGCTTTCTTT
TRBJ2-3 - medium-sized TRBV9 CASSVSLFADTQYF TGTGCCAGCAGCGTGTCCTTATTTGCAGATACGCAGTATTTT
TRBJ1-1 - few TRBV7-9 CASSLGHGAEAFF TGTGCCAGCAGCTTAGGGCACGGGGCTGAAGCTTTCTTT
TRBJ2-7 TRBD1 medium-sized TRBV29-1 CSVEGTGVYEQYF TGCAGCGTTGAAGGGACAGGGGTTTACGAGCAGTACTTC
TRBJ2-7 - - TRBV10-2 CATRAYEQYF TGCGCCACCCGGGCCTACGAGCAGTACTTC
TRBJ2-7 TRBD2 once TRBV2 CASPAGVDSTYEQYF TGTGCCAGCCCGGCGGGGGTAGACTCTACCTACGAGCAGTACTTC
TRBJ1-5 - - TRBV25-1 CASSQDQGRQHF TGTGCCAGCAGCCAAGACCAGGGGCGCCAGCATTTT
TRBJ1-1 - - TRBV4-3 CASSQPGRGRNTEAFF TGCGCCAGCAGCCAGCCAGGCCGAGGTCGAAACACTGAAGCTTTCTTT
TRBJ1-5 - - TRBV6-5 CASSPMGGGGQPQHF TGTGCCAGCAGCCCTATGGGGGGCGGGGGTCAGCCCCAGCATTTT
TRBJ1-3 - - TRBV10-2 CASSAGPNSGNTIYF TGCGCCAGCAGTGCAGGACCCAACTCTGGAAACACCATATATTTT
TRBJ2-5 TRBD2 many TRBV10-3 CAISPTSGRGQETQYF TGTGCCATCAGCCCGACTAGCGGACGTGGCCAAGAGACCCAGTACTTC
TRBJ1-2 - few TRBV19 CASTQSQNYGYTF TGTGCCAGTACCCAATCCCAGAACTATGGCTACACCTTC